This T cell receptor beta chain came from a study of T cells after yellow fever vaccination. Findings and caveats of the study: Detected again after the booster were most primary-vaccination clones, at 95% to 98% CD4 and 88% CD8.

This clonotype was recorded a few times. Antigen specificity is unknown. TCRdb recomputed calls from the 5' RACE reads with MiXCR, one row per CDR3 protein. The sample comprises hundreds of thousands of distinct CDR3 sequences, about 17% of which are singletons, and approximately 15% rests with the top ten. Trimming took 3 bases from V and 2 from J, leaving 16 bases between them. Per germline, CDR1 DFQATT and CDR2 SNEGSKA (reference sequence). This CDR3 has 15 amino acids. The receptor was isolated from a man younger than 35 who received the YFV17D yellow fever vaccine. This sequence joins TRBV20-1 and TRBJ1-2; no clear D. The sequences come from PBMCs, collected about 5 days after the first yellow fever vaccination. CDR3 in amino acids: CSARVPLAANYGYTF. The DNA of the CDR3 is TGCAGTGCTAGGGTCCCCTTGGCAGCCAACTATGGCTACACCTTC.